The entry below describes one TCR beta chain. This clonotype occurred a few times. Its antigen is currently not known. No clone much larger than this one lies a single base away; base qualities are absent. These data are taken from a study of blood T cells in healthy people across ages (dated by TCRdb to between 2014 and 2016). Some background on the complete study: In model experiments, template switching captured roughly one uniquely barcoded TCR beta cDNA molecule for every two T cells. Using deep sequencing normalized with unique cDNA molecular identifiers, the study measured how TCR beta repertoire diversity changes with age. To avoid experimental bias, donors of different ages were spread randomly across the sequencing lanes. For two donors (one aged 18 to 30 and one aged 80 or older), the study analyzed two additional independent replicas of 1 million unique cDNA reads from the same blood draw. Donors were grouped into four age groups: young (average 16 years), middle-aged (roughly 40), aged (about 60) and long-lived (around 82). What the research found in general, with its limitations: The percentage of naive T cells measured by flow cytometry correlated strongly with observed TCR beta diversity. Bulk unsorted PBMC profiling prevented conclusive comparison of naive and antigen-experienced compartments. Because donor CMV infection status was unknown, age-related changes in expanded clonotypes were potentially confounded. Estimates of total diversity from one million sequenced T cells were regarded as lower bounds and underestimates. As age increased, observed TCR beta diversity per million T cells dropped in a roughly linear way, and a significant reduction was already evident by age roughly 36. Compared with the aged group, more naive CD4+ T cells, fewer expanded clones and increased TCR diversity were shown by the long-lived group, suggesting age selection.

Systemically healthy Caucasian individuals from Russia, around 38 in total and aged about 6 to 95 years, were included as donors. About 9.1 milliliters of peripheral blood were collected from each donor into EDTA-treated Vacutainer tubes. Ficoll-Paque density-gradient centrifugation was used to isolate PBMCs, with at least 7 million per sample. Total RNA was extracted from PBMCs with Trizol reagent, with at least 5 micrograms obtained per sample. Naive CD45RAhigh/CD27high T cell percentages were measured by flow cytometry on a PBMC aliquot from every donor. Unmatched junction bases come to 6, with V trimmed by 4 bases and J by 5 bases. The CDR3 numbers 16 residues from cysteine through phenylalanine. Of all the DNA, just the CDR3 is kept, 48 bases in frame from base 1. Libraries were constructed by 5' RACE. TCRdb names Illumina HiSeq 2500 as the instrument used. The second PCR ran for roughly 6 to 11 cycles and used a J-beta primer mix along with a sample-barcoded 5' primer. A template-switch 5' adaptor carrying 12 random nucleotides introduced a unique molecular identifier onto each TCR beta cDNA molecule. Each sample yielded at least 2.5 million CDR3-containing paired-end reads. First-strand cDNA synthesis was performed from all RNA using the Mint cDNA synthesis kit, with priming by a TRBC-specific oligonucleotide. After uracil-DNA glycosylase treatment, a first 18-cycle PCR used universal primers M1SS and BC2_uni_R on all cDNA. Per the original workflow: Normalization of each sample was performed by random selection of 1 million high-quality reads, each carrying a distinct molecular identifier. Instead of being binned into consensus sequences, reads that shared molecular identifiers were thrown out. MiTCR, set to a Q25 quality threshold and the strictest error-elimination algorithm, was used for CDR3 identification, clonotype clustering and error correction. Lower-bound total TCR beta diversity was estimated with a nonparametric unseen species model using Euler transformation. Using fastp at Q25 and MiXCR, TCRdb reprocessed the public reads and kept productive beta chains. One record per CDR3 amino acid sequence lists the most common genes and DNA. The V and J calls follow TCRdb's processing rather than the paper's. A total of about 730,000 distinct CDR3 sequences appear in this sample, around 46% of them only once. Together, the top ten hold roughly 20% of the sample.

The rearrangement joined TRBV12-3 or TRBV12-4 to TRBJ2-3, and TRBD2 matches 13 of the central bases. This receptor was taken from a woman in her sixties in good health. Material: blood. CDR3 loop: CASSSGLAGALDTQYF. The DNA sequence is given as TGTGCCAGCAGTTCCGGACTAGCGGGAGCTCTAGATACGCAGTATTTT.